These 8 T cell receptor beta chains came from one sample sequenced in a study of monozygotic twins with inflammatory bowel disease. TCRdb reanalyzed the 5' RACE reads, giving one entry per CDR3 protein sequence and no DNA. Here the sample table reports 200,000 to 250,000 distinct CDR3 sequences. Sample: blood. Source of these receptors: a human donor with ulcerative colitis or Crohn's disease, or a healthy co-twin of an affected twin (not recorded which).

This sequence joins TRBV20-1 and TRBJ1-4. CDR3 size: 14 residues. Looked up from germline, CDR1 is DFQATT and CDR2 is SNEGSKA (reference sequence). CDR3 in amino acids: CSAERQPTNEKLFF.

The gene calls are TRBV20-1 and TRBJ1-4; no DNA is available, so the TRBD1 call from TCRdb remains unchecked. The CDR3 sequence is 16 residues long. Looked up from germline, CDR1 is DFQATT and CDR2 is SNEGSKA (reference sequence). The CDR3 spells CSAIPIQGQGDEKLFF.

The chain combines TRBV6-2 or TRBV6-3 with TRBJ2-1; the D call from TCRdb, TRBD2, cannot be confirmed without DNA. The length of the CDR3 is 16 residues. CDR1 and CDR2 (germline): MNHEY, SVGEGT. The CDR3 sequence: CASSYISGGDYNEQFF.

The chain combines TRBV5-5 with TRBJ1-5; without DNA, the TCRdb call of TRBD1 cannot be checked. There are 15 residues in the CDR3. Germline V gene lookup returns CDR1 SGHKS and CDR2 YYEKEE (reference sequence). The CDR3 spells CASSLTVGGNQPQHF.

V and J are TRBV20-1 and TRBJ2-1; the D call of TRBD1 rests on TCRdb alone, since no DNA is present to check it. The CDR3 extends over 16 amino acids. The germline gives CDR1 DFQATT, CDR2 SNEGSKA (reference sequence). The CDR3: CSSRVGRRGSYNEQFF.

The rearrangement joins TRBV5-1 to TRBJ1-2; TCRdb picks TRBD1, but there is no DNA to check that call. Germline CDR1 is SGHRS and CDR2 is YFSETQ. CDR3 length equals 15 residues. The chain's CDR3 is CASSRLGGTSYGYTF.

This rearrangement joins TRBV7-2 to TRBJ1-1. The V gene's germline CDR1 is SGHTA and CDR2 FQGNSA. This CDR3 contains 14 residues. CDR3 protein: CASSLAQTPVEAFF.

The rearrangement joins TRBV10-2 to TRBJ2-3; TCRdb names TRBD2, which stays unverified in the absence of DNA. This CDR3 region has 14 residues. Germline-derived CDR1 and CDR2 are WSHSY and SAAADI. The CDR3 region is CASKTSGGADTQYF.